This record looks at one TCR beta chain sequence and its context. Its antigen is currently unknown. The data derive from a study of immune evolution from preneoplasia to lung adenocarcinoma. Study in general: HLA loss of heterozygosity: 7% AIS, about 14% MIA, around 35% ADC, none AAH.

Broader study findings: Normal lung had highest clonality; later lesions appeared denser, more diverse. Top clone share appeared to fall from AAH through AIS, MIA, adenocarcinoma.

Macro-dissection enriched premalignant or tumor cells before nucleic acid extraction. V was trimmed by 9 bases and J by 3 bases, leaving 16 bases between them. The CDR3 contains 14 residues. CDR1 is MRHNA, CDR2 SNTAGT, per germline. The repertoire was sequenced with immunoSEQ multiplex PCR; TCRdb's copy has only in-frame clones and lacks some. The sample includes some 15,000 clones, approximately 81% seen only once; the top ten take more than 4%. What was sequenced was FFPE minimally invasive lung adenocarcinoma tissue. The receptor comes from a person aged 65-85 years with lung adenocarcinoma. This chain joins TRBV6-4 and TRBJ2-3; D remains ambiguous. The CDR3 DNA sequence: TGTGCCAGTTTACAACTTTCTGGGACAGATACGCAGTATTTT. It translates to CASLQLSGTDTQYF.